These 27 T cell receptor beta chains were sequenced from one sample in a study of CD8 T cells in Susac syndrome. RNA totalling roughly 0.5 to 1 ug underwent reverse transcription with random hexamers. MiXCR, applied by TCRdb to the immunoSEQ multiplex PCR reads, yields one record per CDR3 protein. The sample contains under 70,000 distinct CDR3 sequences, approximately 90% of which appear only once. Sequenced: CD8+ T cells from PBMCs. The receptors come from a human donor in good health.

The sample holds a few counts of this clonotype. CDR3 bases: TGTGCCAGCAGGGACAGCACCGGGGAGCTGTTTTTT. Its protein product is CASRDSTGELFF. V usage is TRBV7-9 and J usage is TRBJ2-2; a possible D gene is TRBD1 (6 bases). The V gene's germline CDR1 is SEHNR and CDR2 FQNEAQ (reference sequence). V lost 6 bases and J lost 4, with 6 bases in between. This CDR3 comprises 12 residues.

The V call is TRBV3-1, the J call TRBJ1-1, with D possibly matching TRBD1 (6 bases). Germline CDR1 and CDR2: LGHDT and YNNKEL (reference sequence). V shed 0 bases and J shed 4 bases, with 18 bases lying between them. The CDR3 has 17 residues. CDR3 protein: CASSQDTYREDRTEAFF. CDR3 nucleotide sequence: TGTGCCAGCAGCCAAGATACCTACAGGGAAGATCGCACTGAAGCTTTCTTT.

This rearrangement joins TRBV27 to TRBJ2-5; D unresolved. V lost 0 bases to trimming and J lost 4 bases, with 15 bases between them. The CDR3 covers 16 residues. Germline loops: CDR1 MNHEY, CDR2 SMNVEV (reference sequence). Here the CDR3 DNA reads TGTGCCAGCAGTTTATCGATAGAGAATTCGGGAGAGACCCAGTACTTC. Its protein is CASSLSIENSGETQYF.

The V gene is TRBV27, the J gene TRBJ2-2, with a weak D call TRBD2 (5 bases). Germline V gene lookup returns CDR1 MNHEY and CDR2 SMNVEV (reference sequence). This CDR3 has 15 residues. With 0 bases removed from V and 8 bases from J, the gap between germline ends came to 13 bases. CDR3 loop: CASSLSVDWEGELFF. The CDR3 coding sequence is TGTGCCAGCAGTTTATCGGTAGATTGGGAGGGGGAGCTGTTTTTT.

This sequence joins TRBV9 and TRBJ2-5, with 7 bases fitting TRBD1. V was clipped by 4 bases and J by 0 bases; unmatched bases: 9. Germline-derived CDR1 and CDR2 are SGDLS and YYNGEE. The CDR3 is made up of 16 amino acids. CDR3 coding DNA: TGTGCCAGCAGCCCCGCCAGGGGACAGTACCAAGAGACCCAGTACTTC. Amino acid sequence: CASSPARGQYQETQYF.

The chain joins TRBV15 to TRBJ2-7, with D possibly TRBD1 on 5 matching bases. Trimming cost V 0 bases and J 3 bases, with 15 bases left between them. The CDR3 loop spans 16 amino acids. Germline values: CDR1 LNHNV, CDR2 YYDKDF (reference sequence). CDR3: CATSREPTQGYYEQYF. In nucleotides, the CDR3 is TGTGCCACCAGCAGAGAACCCACCCAGGGCTACTACGAGCAGTACTTC.

The chain carries TRBV12-5 and TRBJ1-2; 7 bases are shared with TRBD1. From germline, CDR1 is LGHNT and CDR2 FRNRAP. The CDR3 consists of 15 residues. The V segment lost 6 bases and the J segment 0 bases; nucleotides outside the gene matches: 7. The CDR3 protein is CASGSTGVTNYGYTF. CDR3 sequence (DNA): TGTGCTAGTGGATCAACAGGGGTAACTAACTATGGCTACACCTTC.

The chain is built from TRBV20-1 and TRBJ1-1; D remains unclear. The CDR3 has 14 residues. CDR1 is DFQATT, CDR2 SNEGSKA, per germline (reference sequence). The V end was cut by 1 base, the J end by 1 base, with 10 bases between. CDR3 sequence (DNA): TGCAGTGCTAGAGCTAACAGAGCGAACACTGAAGCTTTCTTT. The encoded protein is CSARANRANTEAFF.

For the CDR3, the DNA is TGTGCCAGCAGCATACTCCCCACAGATACGCAGTATTTT. Translation: CASSILPTDTQYF. The chain recombines TRBV5-4 with TRBJ2-3; D unclear. This CDR3 spans 13 amino acids. The V gene lost 4 bases and the J gene lost 2 bases, with 8 bases spanning the gap. The germline V gene has CDR1 SGHNT and CDR2 YYREEE (reference sequence).

The chain links TRBV12-3 or TRBV12-4 to TRBJ2-7; unclear D gene. The CDR3 loop spans 12 amino acids. The V and J ends lost 2 bases and 2 bases respectively, with 4 bases between them. Here the CDR3 DNA reads TGTGCCAGCAGTTTAATTACCTACGAGCAGTACTTC. Amino acid sequence: CASSLITYEQYF.

The V and J genes are TRBV28 and TRBJ1-5; D call uncertain. CDR3 size: 13 residues. V gave up 1 base and J gave up 11 bases, with 12 bases separating them. The germline V gene has CDR1 MDHEN and CDR2 SYDVKM. The chain's CDR3 is CASSLSTSWTQHF. CDR3 nucleotides: TGTGCCAGCAGTTTATCCACCTCTTGGACCCAGCATTTT.

This sequence joins TRBV6-6 and TRBJ2-1, with unresolved D. Trimming cost V 6 bases and J 5 bases, with 8 bases left between them. The CDR3 covers 12 residues. The germline gives CDR1 MNHNY, CDR2 SVGAGI (reference sequence). This CDR3 is CASSRSNNEQFF. The CDR3, as DNA: TGTGCCAGCAGCCGTTCCAACAATGAGCAGTTCTTC.

This CDR3 is CASSLKTWSSTDTQYF. The CDR3 DNA follows: TGTGCCAGCAGCCTCAAAACGTGGTCTAGCACAGATACGCAGTATTTT. The gene calls are TRBV7-2 and TRBJ2-3; no reliable D call. V shed 5 bases and J shed 0 bases, with 15 bases lying between them. Germline V lookup: CDR1 SGHTA, CDR2 FQGNSA. The CDR3 runs 16 residues.

The V call is TRBV7-9, the J call TRBJ2-7; D ambiguous. The CDR3 has 13 amino acids. V dropped 1 base and J dropped 3 bases, with 7 bases sitting between them. CDR1 and CDR2 (germline): SEHNR, FQNEAQ (reference sequence). CDR3 in amino acids: CASSLGELYEQYF. As DNA, the CDR3 is TGTGCCAGCAGCTTAGGCGAGCTCTACGAGCAGTACTTC.

The chain is built from TRBV24-1 and TRBJ2-3; D not resolved. Germline CDR1 KGHDR, CDR2 SFDVKD. The CDR3 is 13 amino acids. V lost 3 bases and J lost 6, with 9 bases in between. CDR3 loop: CATSDMDWDTQYF. The DNA for the CDR3 is TGTGCCACCAGTGATATGGATTGGGATACGCAGTATTTT.

The V and J genes are TRBV5-5 and TRBJ2-1; the D is unclear. The length of the CDR3 is 15 residues. Germline V CDR1 and CDR2: SGHKS, YYEKEE (reference sequence). Trimming pared 1 base from V and 1 base from J, leaving 9 bases between. The CDR3 nucleotides read TGTGCCAGCAGCTTGTGGATCGGTTCCTACAATGAGCAGTTCTTC. Translating gives CASSLWIGSYNEQFF.

The chain couples TRBV30 to TRBJ2-5, with D tentatively TRBD1 or TRBD2 (5 bases each). CDR1 is GTSNPN, CDR2 SVGIG, per germline (reference sequence). The CDR3 is made up of 13 amino acids. V was pared by 3 bases and J by 2 bases, with 10 bases between. CDR3 region: CAWRGDGQETQYF. CDR3 coding DNA: TGTGCCTGGAGAGGGGACGGACAAGAGACCCAGTACTTC.

In its sample, this clonotype was seen once. This chain uses TRBV5-1 with TRBJ2-1, with D unclear. This CDR3 comprises 14 residues. The germline V gene encodes CDR1 SGHRS and CDR2 YFSETQ. V was shortened by 2 bases and J by 7 bases, with 13 bases between the two germline ends. The CDR3 bases are TGCGCCAGCAGCTTCGAACTGCTGATGAATGAGCAGTTCTTC. Encoded protein: CASSFELLMNEQFF.

This chain joins TRBV6-5 and TRBJ1-6; D ambiguous. The CDR3 sequence is 13 residues long. The germline V gene has CDR1 MNHEY and CDR2 SVGAGI. V gave up 7 bases and J gave up 7 bases, with 11 bases separating them. As DNA, the CDR3 is TGTGCCAGCACTGAGGGAGTCAATTCACCCCTCCACTTT. Translated, it gives CASTEGVNSPLHF.

The DNA for the CDR3 is TGTGCCAGCAGCTGGGGGCCGGACAGCGTTGAGTTCTTC. This gives the protein CASSWGPDSVEFF. This chain joins TRBV5-6 and TRBJ2-1; weak D call: TRBD1 (6 bases). This CDR3 region has 13 residues. Germline V gives CDR1 SGHDT, CDR2 YYEEEE. Trimming took off 3 bases at V and 14 bases at J, with 18 bases between the two ends.

V is TRBV6-2 or TRBV6-3 and J is TRBJ1-4; D is perhaps TRBD1 (6 bases). The V end was cut by 0 bases, the J end by 1 base, with 21 bases between. CDR1 and CDR2 from the germline V gene are MNHEY and SVGEGT. The CDR3 has 20 amino acids. CDR3 sequence reads: CASSYSSTGTQEGTNEKLFF. The CDR3 coding sequence is TGTGCCAGCAGTTACTCGAGTACCGGGACACAGGAGGGAACTAATGAAAAACTGTTTTTT.

This rearrangement joins TRBV13 to TRBJ1-1; a possible D gene is TRBD1 (6 bases). Trimming left V 1 base short and J 3 bases short, with 6 bases between. The CDR3 is 13 residues long. Germline V gene lookup returns CDR1 PRHDT and CDR2 FYEKMQ (reference sequence). The CDR3 DNA is TGTGCCAGCAGCTTAGAGGGGGACACTGAAGCTTTCTTT. Its protein is CASSLEGDTEAFF. The full variable domain, with the rest looked up from reference TRBV13 and TRBJ1-1, is AAGVIQSPRHLIKEKRETATLKCYPIPRHDTVYWYQQGPGQDPQFLISFYEKMQSDKGSIPDRFSAQQFSDYHSELNMSSLELGDSALYFCASSLEGDTEAFFGQGTRLTVV.

This sequence joins TRBV6-2 or TRBV6-3 and TRBJ2-5, with D hard to call. Germline assignment: CDR1 MNHEY and CDR2 SVGEGT. Trimming pared 5 bases from V and 4 bases from J, leaving 14 bases between. The CDR3 extends over 14 amino acids. The CDR3 coding sequence is TGTGCCAGCAGTCCCCGGACCACGGGAGAGACCCAGTACTTC. Its protein is CASSPRTTGETQYF.

The chain has TRBV19 and TRBJ1-2; D unclear. V dropped 3 bases and J dropped 4 bases, with 15 bases sitting between them. Germline V lookup: CDR1 LNHDA, CDR2 SQIVND (reference sequence). This CDR3 region has 15 residues. CDR3 sequence: CASSIGEPDIYGYTF. CDR3 coding DNA: TGTGCCAGTAGTATTGGAGAGCCCGATATCTATGGCTACACCTTC.

The chain recombines TRBV20-1 with TRBJ1-2, with D unclear. Trimming left V 3 bases short and J 4 bases short, with 15 bases between. CDR1 is DFQATT and CDR2 is SNEGSKA in the germline V gene (reference sequence). This CDR3 has 14 residues. CDR3: CSASRLETSYGYTF. The CDR3 coding sequence is TGCAGTGCTAGCAGACTCGAAACAAGCTATGGCTACACCTTC.

The CDR3 nucleotides read TGTGCCAGCAGCCAAGGGCTGGAAGGGGAGGAGACCCAGTACTTC. Translated, it gives CASSQGLEGEETQYF. The gene calls are TRBV4-2 and TRBJ2-5; D is possibly TRBD1 or TRBD2 (5 bases each). Trimming cost V 1 base and J 5 bases, with 14 bases left between them. The CDR3 has 15 amino acids. Germline V CDR1 and CDR2: LGHNA, YNFKEQ.

The chain employs TRBV7-9 and TRBJ1-2; tentatively, D is TRBD1 (5 bases). The CDR3 extends over 14 amino acids. V was shortened by 5 bases and J by 5 bases, with 15 bases between the two germline ends. CDR1 and CDR2 from the germline V gene are SEHNR and FQNEAQ (reference sequence). CDR3 in DNA: TGTGCCAGCAGCCCACATGAGGGGTGGTATGGCTACACCTTC. Amino acids: CASSPHEGWYGYTF.